A single sample is the source of the 26 T cell receptor beta chains below, sequenced in a study of T-cell memory formation after mild COVID-19 (dated by TCRdb to about 2021). Libraries were made using 5' RACE. These reads were obtained on an Illumina NovaSeq 6000. TCRdb handled the public reads itself, with Q25 trimming in fastp and clone calling in MiXCR, and kept productive beta chains. One record per CDR3 amino acid sequence lists the most common genes and DNA. The sample table holds roughly 550,000 distinct CDR3 sequences, of which 20% were seen once. The ten top clones hold roughly an eighth of the sample. The material sequenced was PBMCs or a T cell subset sorted from them (not recorded which). The source of these receptors is an adult woman who had mild COVID-19 (a few samples of this study predate the infection). The sample titles of this study are shuffled in the database, so cell type and time point are left out; the donor was told from shared clones.

This clonotype was seen more than once but under ten times. The chain carries TRBV6-6 and TRBJ1-1; D gene ambiguous. The CDR3 extends over 10 amino acids. Trimming shortened V by 8 bases and J by 2 bases, and 3 bases separated the two germline ends. Germline-derived CDR1 and CDR2 are MNHNY and SVGAGI (reference sequence). CDR3 region: CASANTEAFF. In DNA form, the CDR3 reads TGTGCCAGCGCTAACACTGAAGCTTTCTTT.

The J gene is TRBJ2-5, the V gene TRBV10-3; perhaps TRBD1 as D (6 bases). V was pared by 2 bases and J by 1 base, with 14 bases between. The germline CDR1 and CDR2 sequences are ENHRY and SYGVKD. CDR3 length equals 16 residues. DNA for the CDR3: TGTGCCATCAGTGAGAGGCAGCTCAGGGGCCAAGAGACCCAGTACTTC. Encoded protein: CAISERQLRGQETQYF.

The chain combines TRBV20-1 with TRBJ2-3; possible D gene TRBD2, 6 bases. Looked up from germline, CDR1 is DFQATT and CDR2 is SNEGSKA (reference sequence). The CDR3 is 16 residues long. This CDR3 reads CRVEWGGIPSTDTQYF. CDR3 coding DNA: TGCAGGGTAGAATGGGGCGGGATTCCTAGCACAGATACGCAGTATTTT.

CDR3 residues: CASSERDHYEQYF. In DNA form, the CDR3 reads TGTGCCAGCAGTGAACGGGATCACTACGAGCAGTACTTC. The V gene is TRBV27, the J gene TRBJ2-7; D is possibly TRBD2 (5 bases). Germline CDR1 and CDR2: MNHEY and SMNVEV (reference sequence). The CDR3 runs 13 residues. Trimming took 5 bases from V and 3 from J, leaving 11 bases between them.

The genes are TRBV24-1 and TRBJ2-7; a weak D match, TRBD2 (5 bases). The germline V and J ends were trimmed by 4 bases and 2 bases, with 8 bases remaining between them. CDR1 and CDR2 from the germline V gene are KGHDR and SFDVKD. The CDR3 extends over 13 amino acids. Here the CDR3 DNA reads TGTGCCACCAGTGACGGGGTTACCTACGAGCAGTACTTC. Residues: CATSDGVTYEQYF.

In this sample, this clonotype turned up a few times. This chain links TRBV4-1 with TRBJ2-7; 9 bases match TRBD2. The CDR3 sequence is 14 residues long. Losses at the gene ends were 3 bases for V and 5 bases for J; bases not matched to a gene: 5. In germline, CDR1 is MGHRA, CDR2 YSYEKL. Here the CDR3 reads CASSQAGTSHEQYF. CDR3 in DNA: TGCGCCAGCAGCCAGGCCGGGACTAGCCACGAGCAGTACTTC.

This clonotype was picked up a small number of times. The chain joins TRBV12-3 or TRBV12-4 to TRBJ2-7; D might be TRBD1 (5 bases). The CDR3 loop spans 11 amino acids. V lost 5 bases, J lost 5 bases, and 7 bases lay in between. CDR3 nucleotide sequence: TGTGCCAGCAGTCAGGGTCACGAGCAGTACTTC. Its translation is CASSQGHEQYF.

CDR3 nucleotide sequence: TGTGCCAGCTCACAGGACAGGGGACAAGAGACCCAGTACTTC. It codes for CASSQDRGQETQYF. The genes are TRBV18 and TRBJ2-5, with TRBD1 matching 9 bases. V gave up 4 bases and J gave up 2 bases; unmatched junction bases: 2. Germline values: CDR1 KGHSH, CDR2 LQKENI. The CDR3 sequence is 14 residues long.

V gene TRBV7-9 combines with J gene TRBJ2-1; TRBD2 matches 9 bases. In germline, CDR1 is SEHNR, CDR2 FQNEAQ (reference sequence). The CDR3 extends over 14 amino acids. Losses at the gene ends were 5 bases for V and 8 bases for J; bases not matched to a gene: 7. Written as DNA, the CDR3 is TGTGCCAGCAGCGTTACCGGGACTAGCCATGAGCAGTTCTTC. This encodes CASSVTGTSHEQFF.

The chain is built from TRBV6-5 and TRBJ1-6; 9 nucleotides agree with TRBD1. The CDR3 loop spans 15 amino acids. Germline trimming cut 0 bases from V and 8 bases from J; bases unmatched to any gene: 2. Germline CDR1 and CDR2: MNHEY and SVGAGI. The CDR3 is CASSYSGTGYSPLHF. CDR3 DNA sequence: TGTGCCAGCAGTTACTCCGGGACAGGGTATTCACCCCTCCACTTT.

The V call is TRBV6-6, the J call TRBJ2-7; TRBD2 aligns across 7 bases. Germline trimming cut 1 base from V and 4 bases from J; bases unmatched to any gene: 4. CDR1 MNHNY and CDR2 SVGAGI come from the germline V gene (reference sequence). The length of the CDR3 is 14 residues. CDR3 sequence reads: CASSYWAGDYEQYF. The CDR3 nucleotides are TGTGCCAGCAGTTACTGGGCGGGGGATTACGAGCAGTACTTC.

The V and J genes are TRBV5-1 and TRBJ1-1; a weak D match, TRBD1 (6 bases). The germline V gene encodes CDR1 SGHRS and CDR2 YFSETQ. Trimming took off 7 bases at V and 4 bases at J, with 14 bases between the two ends. CDR3 length: 13 residues. The CDR3 is CASSAGQITEAFF. DNA of the CDR3: TGCGCCAGCTCTGCCGGACAGATCACTGAAGCTTTCTTT.

The J gene is TRBJ2-7, the V gene TRBV7-9; 11 bases are a match to TRBD2. Unmatched junction bases numbered 5, after V lost 4 bases and J lost 3 bases. Looked up from germline, CDR1 is SEHNR and CDR2 is FQNEAQ (reference sequence). This CDR3 is built from 15 residues. CDR3 protein: CASSSVTSGNYEQYF. As DNA, the CDR3 is TGTGCCAGCAGCTCAGTGACTAGCGGGAACTACGAGCAGTACTTC. The full variable domain, completed using reference TRBV7-9 and TRBJ2-7, is DTGVSQNPRHKITKRGQNVTFRCDPISEHNRLYWYRQTLGQGPEFLTYFQNEAQLEKSRLLSDRFSAERPKGSFSTLEIQRTEQGDSAMYLCASSSVTSGNYEQYFGPGTRLTVT.

This clonotype has a handful of counts. This chain joins TRBV18 and TRBJ1-4; unclear D gene. Trimming took 6 bases from V and 5 from J, leaving 16 bases between them. CDR3 length: 15 residues. CDR1 is KGHSH and CDR2 is LQKENI in the germline V gene. CDR3 nucleotide sequence: TGTGCCAGCTCCATAATTCGGCAGGAGAATGAAAAACTGTTTTTT. Residues: CASSIIRQENEKLFF. Combining the CDR3 with reference TRBV18 and TRBJ1-4 gives the whole variable domain NAGVMQNPRHLVRRRGQEARLRCSPMKGHSHVYWYRQLPEEGLKFMVYLQKENIIDESGMPKERFSAEFPKEGPSILRIQQVVRGDSAAYFCASSIIRQENEKLFFGSGTQLSVL.

Only a few counts were recorded for this clonotype. The DNA for the CDR3 is TGTGCCAGCAGTTACTCGACTGGGGGCTCCACCGGGGAGCTGTTTTTT. It specifies CASSYSTGGSTGELFF. V and J are TRBV6-5 and TRBJ2-2; TRBD1 might be the D (6 bases). CDR1 MNHEY and CDR2 SVGAGI come from the germline V gene. The CDR3 has 16 residues. V lost 0 bases and J 4 bases, leaving 12 bases between the germline ends.

This clonotype was seen a few times. This chain uses TRBV21-1 with TRBJ1-2. TRBV21-1 is a listed pseudogene. This CDR3 has 11 amino acids. The CDR3 sequence: CASRPQCGYTF. The CDR3 bases are TGTGCCAGCAGGCCACAGTGCGGCTACACCTTC.

This clonotype was seen a handful of times. The chain couples TRBV5-6 to TRBJ1-1; D unresolved. This CDR3 has 12 residues. Trimming removed 5 bases at V and 6 bases at J, with 11 bases between. CDR1 SGHDT and CDR2 YYEEEE come from the germline V gene. The CDR3 region is CASSTGKAEAFF. Written as DNA, the CDR3 is TGTGCCAGCAGTACCGGGAAGGCTGAAGCTTTCTTT.

The chain employs TRBV9 and TRBJ1-2; 7 nucleotides line up with TRBD1. The CDR3 is 15 amino acids. Unmatched junction bases numbered 6, after V lost 0 bases and J lost 4 bases. Germline loops: CDR1 SGDLS, CDR2 YYNGEE. CDR3 sequence: CASSVGGGTVYGYTF. The CDR3, as DNA: TGTGCCAGCAGCGTAGGTGGGGGGACAGTCTATGGCTACACCTTC.

The chain joins TRBV7-8 to TRBJ1-1, with D perhaps TRBD1 (6 bases). The CDR3 extends over 18 amino acids. Germline V gene data show CDR1 as SGHVS and CDR2 as FQNEAQ. The V end lost 3 bases, the J end lost 5 bases, and 25 bases lay between the germline ends. The CDR3 sequence is CASSLSRDKRGSDTEAFF. DNA for the CDR3: TGTGCCAGCAGCTTGAGCAGGGACAAAAGGGGCAGTGATACTGAAGCTTTCTTT. Together with reference TRBV7-8 and TRBJ1-1, the CDR3 gives the full variable domain: GAGVSQSPRYKVAKRGQDVALRCDPISGHVSLFWYQQALGQGPEFLTYFQNEAQLDKSGLPSDRFFAERPEGSVSTLKIQRTQQEDSAVYLCASSLSRDKRGSDTEAFFGQGTRLTVV.

The chain employs TRBV7-2 and TRBJ2-7; D tentatively reads TRBD1 or TRBD2 (6 bases each). The V end lost 6 bases, the J end lost 10 bases, and 16 bases lay between the germline ends. The CDR3 is made up of 12 amino acids. The germline V gene encodes CDR1 SGHTA and CDR2 FQGNSA. CDR3 sequence: CASSSTGADQYF. In DNA, the CDR3 is TGTGCCAGCAGTTCAACGGGGGCAGACCAGTACTTC. The whole variable domain, remainder taken from reference TRBV7-2 and TRBJ2-7, is GAGVSQSPSNKVTEKGKDVELRCDPISGHTALYWYRQSLGQGLEFLIYFQGNSAPDKSGLPSDRFSAERTGGSVSTLTIQRTQQEDSAVYLCASSSTGADQYFGPGTRLTVT.

This clonotype was counted a few times. The chain is built from TRBV4-2 and TRBJ2-7, with D perhaps assigned TRBD1 or TRBD2 (5 bases each). The CDR3 has 15 residues. Germline V CDR1 and CDR2: LGHNA, YNFKEQ. The V end lost 0 bases, the J end lost 4 bases, and 13 bases lay between the germline ends. This chain's CDR3 is CASSQDSGRNYEQYF. The DNA for the CDR3 is TGTGCCAGCAGCCAAGATTCGGGACGGAATTACGAGCAGTACTTC.

The chain is built from TRBV7-8 and TRBJ2-1, with 10 nucleotides matching TRBD1. The CDR3 loop spans 17 amino acids. Losses at the gene ends were 5 bases for V and 4 bases for J; bases not matched to a gene: 11. Germline V gene data show CDR1 as SGHVS and CDR2 as FQNEAQ. CDR3 amino acids: CASSPDLGQGEYNEQFF. CDR3 nucleotide sequence: TGTGCCAGCAGCCCAGACTTAGGACAGGGGGAATACAATGAGCAGTTCTTC.

This clonotype has just a few counts. The J gene is TRBJ2-1, the V gene TRBV12-3 or TRBV12-4; tentatively, D is TRBD2 (5 bases). V was shortened by 3 bases and J by 12 bases, with 27 bases between the two germline ends. The CDR3 sequence is 17 residues long. The CDR3 here is CASSLFRARGSGEGQFF. CDR3 nucleotides: TGTGCCAGCAGTTTGTTTCGCGCCAGAGGGAGTGGTGAGGGGCAGTTCTTC.

The chain's CDR3 is CASSQISEQYF. The DNA for the CDR3 is TGTGCCAGCAGCCAAATTTCCGAGCAGTACTTC. The chain uses TRBV3-1 and TRBJ2-7, with D hard to call. Trimming shortened V by 2 bases and J by 6 bases, and 5 bases separated the two germline ends. This CDR3 comprises 11 residues. The V gene's germline CDR1 is LGHDT and CDR2 YNNKEL (reference sequence).

The CDR3, as DNA: TGTGCCAGCAGTCAGCGCGTTTACGAGCAGTACTTC. Protein sequence: CASSQRVYEQYF. The chain is built from TRBV12-3 or TRBV12-4 and TRBJ2-7; D is uncertain. The CDR3 sequence is 12 residues long. V lost 5 bases, J lost 4 bases, and 9 bases lay in between.

This chain joins TRBV29-1 and TRBJ2-1; 8 bases map to TRBD1. The V segment lost 3 bases and the J segment 9 bases; nucleotides outside the gene matches: 10. The CDR3 runs 14 residues. The V gene's germline CDR1 is SQVTM and CDR2 ANQGSEA. CDR3 DNA sequence: TGCAGCGTTGACGAAGGACAGGGTTGGGGTGAGCAGTTCTTC. Its protein is CSVDEGQGWGEQFF.